This T cell receptor beta chain was sequenced during a study of Ad26.COV2.S vaccination and SARS-CoV-2 variants. The table came from immunoSEQ multiplex PCR; TCRdb's copy has only in-frame clones and leaves some out. The table has 75,000 to 100,000 clones, more than 65% seen once. Points from the study as a whole: From the TCR breadth and depth analyses, total T cell responses may have been underestimated. Spike-specific TCR breadth in vaccine recipients exceeded that seen in placebo recipients. In vaccinated individuals, spike-specific CD8+ and CD4+ T cell responses reportedly displayed substantial breadth.

Turning to this clone: Its specificity is not known.

CDR3 length: 16 amino acids. CDR1 MNHNS and CDR2 SASEGT come from the germline V gene. V lost 0 bases, J lost 3 bases, and 5 bases stayed unmatched. This receptor was obtained from a human donor who had recovered from COVID-19. This rearrangement joins TRBV6-1 to TRBJ2-7, with 10 bases lining up with TRBD1. This material consisted of peripheral blood, taken after recovery from COVID-19. The CDR3 reads CASSEASGTGDYEQYF. In nucleotides, the CDR3 is TGTGCCAGCAGTGAAGCCTCCGGGACAGGGGACTACGAGCAGTACTTC.